This T cell receptor beta chain was identified in a study of cytomegalovirus exposure and HLA in healthy donors. Whole-study results and caveats: Among TCR beta chains of equal frequency, HLA-associated ones were more clonally expanded in a later analysis. It was taken for granted in presence/absence analyses that sequencing depth across donors was roughly uniform. In a later analysis, at a false discovery rate of 0.05, some 17,000 TCR beta sequences were associated with HLA alleles.

Each donor's status was that of a healthy bone marrow donor. The primer mix had 60 Vbeta and 13 Jbeta primers. This table comes from immunoSEQ multiplex PCR, and its TCRdb copy is limited to in-frame clones, with some not included. The top ten clones hold 9.6% of a sample with 100,000 or so clones, approximately 71% of them seen once. Concerning this clone itself: Its target is not known.

V was pared by 3 bases and J by 7 bases, with 7 bases of the junction left unmatched. This CDR3 spans 14 amino acids. Germline V gene data show CDR1 as SGDLS and CDR2 as YYNGEE. The chain recombines TRBV9 with TRBJ1-5, with 7 bases identical to TRBD1. The sample taken for sequencing was PBMCs. The sequence was obtained from a male donor in good health and CMV-seropositive. The CDR3 here is CASSATGAGQPQHF. DNA of the CDR3: TGTGCCAGCAGCGCCACAGGGGCAGGACAGCCCCAGCATTTT.